Presented here are 25 T cell receptor beta chains from one specimen sequenced in a study of long-term antiretroviral therapy in people with HIV (dated by TCRdb to 2021 to 2024). The immunoSEQ hsTCRB v3.0 assay was used at survey level resolution to sequence the TRB variable region. TCRdb retrieved this table from immuneACCESS and kept in-frame rearrangements only. Not all clones are present; in checked studies, unresolved V genes account for under half, and no reason is known for the remainder. Across this sample there are fewer than 8,000 clones, with 73% seen only once. The ten biggest clones cover about 30% of the sample. Sequencing used unsorted PBMCs, obtained 0.2 years after starting antiretroviral therapy. The receptors were gathered from a man aged 35 to 55 with HIV.

The V call is TRBV2, the J call TRBJ1-2, with 8 positions matching TRBD1. J lost 4 bases, V lost 3 bases, and 4 bases had no gene match. This CDR3 is built from 14 residues. Per the germline V gene, CDR1 is SNHLY and CDR2 is FYNNEI. The CDR3 region is CASSDIQGVYGYTF. DNA for the CDR3: TGTGCCAGCAGTGACATACAGGGGGTCTATGGCTACACCTTC.

The chain combines TRBV5-1 with TRBJ2-3, with D possibly TRBD2 on 6 matching bases. The ends were cut back, 4 bases at V and 6 bases at J, with 15 bases in the middle. This CDR3 is 14 amino acids long. The germline V gene has CDR1 SGHRS and CDR2 YFSETQ. The CDR3 spells CASSLEDYVDTQYF. DNA for the CDR3: TGCGCCAGCAGCCTGGAGGACTACGTGGATACGCAGTATTTT.

The V call is TRBV5-1, the J call TRBJ2-5, with TRBD2 as a possible D gene (5 bases). The germline V and J ends were trimmed by 4 bases and 5 bases, with 15 bases remaining between them. Germline V CDR1 and CDR2: SGHRS, YFSETQ. The CDR3 has 14 residues. CDR3 sequence (DNA): TGCGCCAGCAGCCCGGACCCGGCGGGCGAGACCCAGTACTTC. It specifies CASSPDPAGETQYF.

This sequence joins TRBV18 and TRBJ1-3; D uncertain. This CDR3 contains 14 residues. Germline V gene lookup returns CDR1 KGHSH and CDR2 LQKENI. Trimming shortened V by 0 bases and J by 0 bases, and 3 bases separated the two germline ends. The CDR3: CASSPPGSGNTIYF. The CDR3 nucleotides are TGTGCCAGCTCACCACCGGGCTCTGGAAACACCATATATTTT.

The rearrangement joins TRBV7-2 to TRBJ1-1; D is uncertain. Germline-derived CDR1 and CDR2 are SGHTA and FQGNSA. This CDR3 spans 17 amino acids. V was clipped by 2 bases and J by 1 base, with 17 bases between them. For the CDR3, the DNA is TGTGCCAGCAGCTTAATAGGGCCTCCCTTGGCGAACACTGAAGCTTTCTTT. It is translated as CASSLIGPPLANTEAFF.

The chain combines TRBV7-9 with TRBJ2-1; 8 positions agree with TRBD2. Germline V gene lookup returns CDR1 SEHNR and CDR2 FQNEAQ (reference sequence). The CDR3 is 16 residues long. V dropped 5 bases and J dropped 6; count of bases not matched to a gene: 12. The CDR3 DNA follows: TGTGCCAGCAGCCCGCTGGCGGGGGGACGGGGCAATGAGCAGTTCTTC. It codes for CASSPLAGGRGNEQFF.

The V call is TRBV6-5, the J call TRBJ2-2; TRBD2 agrees at 8 bases. Germline V gene sequence: CDR1 MNHEY, CDR2 SVGAGI. The CDR3 runs 14 residues. V lost 8 bases to trimming and J lost 3 bases; unmatched junction nucleotides: 5. The CDR3 bases are TGTGCCAGCCGAGCGGGGGCCTACACCGGGGAGCTGTTTTTT. This encodes CASRAGAYTGELFF.

J is TRBJ1-1 and V is TRBV10-3; no firm D call. The CDR3 totals 14 residues. Germline CDR1 ENHRY, CDR2 SYGVKD. Trimming removed 0 bases at V and 2 bases at J, with 7 bases between. In DNA form, the CDR3 reads TGTGCCATCAGTGAGTCGAGAGCAAACACTGAAGCTTTCTTT. Translated: CAISESRANTEAFF.

This clone came up a few times. The genes are TRBV30 and TRBJ1-2; D call uncertain. With 2 bases removed from V and 4 bases from J, the gap between germline ends came to 11 bases. Looked up from germline, CDR1 is GTSNPN and CDR2 is SVGIG (reference sequence). The CDR3 loop spans 13 amino acids. CDR3 bases: TGTGCCTGGAGTCCCTCGAGGCTCTATGGCTACACCTTC. This encodes CAWSPSRLYGYTF. Full variable domain (missing parts from reference TRBV30 and TRBJ1-2): SQTIHQWPATLVQPVGSPLSLECTVEGTSNPNLYWYRQAAGRGLQLLFYSVGIGQISSEVPQNLSASRPQDRQFILSSKKLLLSDSGFYLCAWSPSRLYGYTFGSGTRLTVV.

The rearrangement joins TRBV19 to TRBJ2-6; no firm D call. From germline, CDR1 is LNHDA and CDR2 SQIVND (reference sequence). The germline V and J ends were trimmed by 9 bases and 0 bases, with 9 bases remaining between them. This CDR3 spans 14 amino acids. DNA of the CDR3: TGTGCCAGCGCATTCGGCTCTGGGGCCAACGTCCTGACTTTC. It yields the protein CASAFGSGANVLTF.

DNA of the CDR3: TGCGCCAGCAGCGGCCAGTCCTACGAGCAGTACTTC. Translated: CASSGQSYEQYF. The rearrangement joins TRBV5-1 to TRBJ2-7; D remains unclear. The CDR3 contains 12 residues. The germline V gene encodes CDR1 SGHRS and CDR2 YFSETQ. V was shortened by 4 bases and J by 1 base, with 6 bases between the two germline ends.

In this sample, this clone turned up a few times. V is TRBV7-9 and J is TRBJ1-4; 8 bases align to TRBD1. The V gene end was trimmed by 3 bases and the J gene end by 3 bases; junction bases not matched to a gene: 3. This CDR3 is built from 15 residues. Germline V gene sequence: CDR1 SEHNR, CDR2 FQNEAQ (reference sequence). In DNA form, the CDR3 reads TGTGCCAGCAGCTTCCAGGGGGCGGCTAATGAAAAACTGTTTTTT. It encodes CASSFQGAANEKLFF.

V and J are TRBV5-5 and TRBJ1-1, with TRBD1 as a possible D gene (5 bases). Germline V gives CDR1 SGHKS, CDR2 YYEKEE (reference sequence). The CDR3 length is 15 residues. Deletions cut 3 bases from V and 4 bases from J, with 16 bases between. This CDR3 reads CASSWGGSSATEAFF. In DNA form, the CDR3 reads TGTGCCAGCAGCTGGGGGGGGAGTTCCGCCACTGAAGCTTTCTTT.

The chain has TRBV5-4 and TRBJ2-7, with TRBD2 matching over 10 bases. The CDR3 runs 14 residues. CDR1 and CDR2 from the germline V gene are SGHNT and YYREEE (reference sequence). V gave up 5 bases and J gave up 2 bases; unmatched junction bases: 4. CDR3 sequence reads: CASSFSGGTYEQYF. The CDR3 region has the DNA TGTGCCAGCAGTTTTAGCGGGGGGACCTACGAGCAGTACTTC.

CDR3 coding DNA: TGCGCCAGCAGCCCCTGGGGGGGACACCTCTACGAGCAGTACTTC. Translating it yields CASSPWGGHLYEQYF. The V and J genes are TRBV5-1 and TRBJ2-7; weak D call: TRBD2 (7 bases). The CDR3 length is 15 residues. Germline CDR1 reads SGHRS; CDR2 reads YFSETQ. The V end was cut by 4 bases, the J end by 3 bases, with 17 bases between.

This clone was counted a few times. The rearrangement joins TRBV4-2 to TRBJ1-4; no reliable D call. CDR3 length equals 15 residues. The V gene lost 0 bases and the J gene lost 10 bases, with 15 bases spanning the gap. Germline assignment: CDR1 LGHNA and CDR2 YNFKEQ. The CDR3 DNA reads as TGTGCCAGCAGCCAAGATTGGCACGGCGAGGGAAAACTGTTTTTT. Its protein is CASSQDWHGEGKLFF.

This clone was recorded a few times. CDR3 loop: CASSIDGSNYYGYTF. The CDR3 nucleotides are TGTGCCAGTAGTATAGACGGCTCAAACTACTATGGCTACACCTTC. The chain links TRBV19 to TRBJ1-2; D gene ambiguous. This CDR3 spans 15 amino acids. The germline V gene has CDR1 LNHDA and CDR2 SQIVND (reference sequence). Trimming shortened V by 0 bases and J by 3 bases, and 11 bases separated the two germline ends. The full variable domain, rest sourced from reference TRBV19 and TRBJ1-2, is DGGITQSPKYLFRKEGQNVTLSCEQNLNHDAMYWYRQDPGQGLRLIYYSQIVNDFQKGDIAEGYSVSREKKESFPLTVTSAQKNPTAFYLCASSIDGSNYYGYTFGSGTRLTVV.

The chain couples TRBV27 to TRBJ2-7; D call uncertain. Germline V gene sequence: CDR1 MNHEY, CDR2 SMNVEV (reference sequence). The CDR3 runs 15 residues. Trimming stripped 2 bases from V and 1 base from J, with 12 bases between. This CDR3 reads CASSLNQDRSYEQYF. CDR3 sequence (DNA): TGTGCCAGCAGTTTAAACCAGGACCGATCCTACGAGCAGTACTTC.

This clone came up a few times. The chain is built from TRBV15 and TRBJ2-3; no clear D. V gave up 2 bases and J gave up 2 bases, with 11 bases separating them. Per germline, CDR1 LNHNV and CDR2 YYDKDF (reference sequence). The CDR3 is 15 amino acids. CDR3 loop: CATSRTASYTDTQYF. CDR3 coding DNA: TGTGCCACCAGCAGAACCGCGTCCTACACAGATACGCAGTATTTT.

The chain uses TRBV5-6 and TRBJ2-7; D is undetermined. There are 11 residues in the CDR3. The V end lost 0 bases, the J end lost 7 bases, and 5 bases lay between the germline ends. CDR1 is SGHDT, CDR2 YYEEEE, per germline. The CDR3 loop reads CASSLGMEQYF. The CDR3 DNA reads as TGTGCCAGCAGCTTGGGGATGGAGCAGTACTTC.

The chain is built from TRBV5-6 and TRBJ2-2, with a possible D match to TRBD2 (7 bases). Per the germline V gene, CDR1 is SGHDT and CDR2 is YYEEEE. V was cut by 4 bases and J by 2 bases, with 18 bases left in between. This CDR3 region has 17 residues. As DNA, the CDR3 is TGTGCCAGCAGCGCCGTTGGCGGGGGCCGAAACACCGGGGAGCTGTTTTTT. This encodes CASSAVGGGRNTGELFF.

The rearrangement uses TRBV6-6 and TRBJ1-3, with D tentatively TRBD1 (5 bases). Germline CDR1 MNHNY, CDR2 SVGAGI (reference sequence). CDR3 length equals 16 residues. V lost 4 bases and J lost 1, with 14 bases in between. The CDR3 loop is CASSWQGTGSGNTIYF. Here the CDR3 DNA reads TGTGCCAGCAGTTGGCAAGGGACTGGATCTGGAAACACCATATATTTT.

This clone was found a few times. This chain joins TRBV5-8 and TRBJ1-5; D is ambiguous. Trimming shortened V by 7 bases and J by 4 bases, and 15 bases separated the two germline ends. CDR3 length equals 14 residues. Germline V gives CDR1 SGHTS, CDR2 YDEGEE. CDR3 residues: CASSTRTRNQPQHF. Written as DNA, the CDR3 is TGTGCCAGCTCGACCAGGACCCGAAATCAGCCCCAGCATTTT.

This clone has more than one count but fewer than ten. The J gene is TRBJ1-1, the V gene TRBV7-9, with D unresolved. Germline CDR1 is SEHNR and CDR2 is FQNEAQ (reference sequence). The CDR3 extends over 12 amino acids. V lost 6 bases and J lost 0, with 5 bases in between. CDR3 nucleotides: TGTGCCAGCAGTAATATGAACACTGAAGCTTTCTTT. Its translation is CASSNMNTEAFF.

This chain connects TRBV29-1 to TRBJ1-2; the match to TRBD1 covers 10 bases. V gave up 1 base and J gave up 7 bases; unmatched junction bases: 9. CDR3 length equals 15 residues. CDR1 is SQVTM and CDR2 is ANQGSEA in the germline V gene. CDR3 region: CSVEAPATGGGGYTF. The CDR3 region has the DNA TGCAGCGTTGAAGCCCCGGCGACAGGGGGCGGTGGCTACACCTTC.